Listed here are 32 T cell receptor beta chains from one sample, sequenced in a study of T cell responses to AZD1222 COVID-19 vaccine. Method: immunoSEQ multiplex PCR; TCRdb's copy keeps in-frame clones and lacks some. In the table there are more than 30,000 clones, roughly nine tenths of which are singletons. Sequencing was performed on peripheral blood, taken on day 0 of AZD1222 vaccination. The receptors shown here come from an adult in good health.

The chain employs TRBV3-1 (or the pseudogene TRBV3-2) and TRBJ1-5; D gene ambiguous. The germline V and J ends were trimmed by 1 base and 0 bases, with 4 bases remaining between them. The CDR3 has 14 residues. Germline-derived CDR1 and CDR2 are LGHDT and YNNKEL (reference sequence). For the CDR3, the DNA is TGTGCCAGCAGCCAAGCAGGTAGCAATCAGCCCCAGCATTTT. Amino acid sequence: CASSQAGSNQPQHF.

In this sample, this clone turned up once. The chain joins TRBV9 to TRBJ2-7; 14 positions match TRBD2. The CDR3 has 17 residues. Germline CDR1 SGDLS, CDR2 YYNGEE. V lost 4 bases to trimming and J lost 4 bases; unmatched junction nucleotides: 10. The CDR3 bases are TGTGCCAGCAGCTCAGGGACTAGCGGGGGCGGTAGGTACGAGCAGTACTTC. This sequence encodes CASSSGTSGGGRYEQYF. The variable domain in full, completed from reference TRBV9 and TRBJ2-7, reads DSGVTQTPKHLITATGQRVTLRCSPRSGDLSVYWYQQSLDQGLQFLIQYYNGEERAKGNILERFSAQQFPDLHSELNLSSLELGDSALYFCASSSGTSGGGRYEQYFGPGTRLTVT.

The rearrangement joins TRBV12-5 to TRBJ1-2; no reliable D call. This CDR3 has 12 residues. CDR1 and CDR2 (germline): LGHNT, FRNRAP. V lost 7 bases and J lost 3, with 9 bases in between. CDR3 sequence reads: CASATDYYGYTF. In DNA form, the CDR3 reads TGTGCTAGTGCTACAGACTACTATGGCTACACCTTC.

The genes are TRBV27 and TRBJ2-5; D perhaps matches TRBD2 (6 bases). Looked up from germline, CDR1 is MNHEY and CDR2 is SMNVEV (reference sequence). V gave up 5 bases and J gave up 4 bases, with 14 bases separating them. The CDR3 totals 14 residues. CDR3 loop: CASSRNKGGETQYF. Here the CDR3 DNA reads TGTGCCAGCAGTAGAAACAAGGGAGGAGAGACCCAGTACTTC.

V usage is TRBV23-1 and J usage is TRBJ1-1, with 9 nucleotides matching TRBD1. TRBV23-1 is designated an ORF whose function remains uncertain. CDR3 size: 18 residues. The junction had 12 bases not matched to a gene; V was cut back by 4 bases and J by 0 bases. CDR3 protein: CASSRSTGQGHMNTEAFF. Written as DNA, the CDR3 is TGCGCCAGCAGTCGATCAACGGGACAGGGACATATGAACACTGAAGCTTTCTTT.

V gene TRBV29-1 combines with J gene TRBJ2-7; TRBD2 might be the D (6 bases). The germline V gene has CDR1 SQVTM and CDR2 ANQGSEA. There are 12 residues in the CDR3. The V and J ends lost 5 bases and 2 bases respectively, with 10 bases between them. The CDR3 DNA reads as TGCAGCGTTCGGGACTCAGCCTACGAGCAGTACTTC. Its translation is CSVRDSAYEQYF.

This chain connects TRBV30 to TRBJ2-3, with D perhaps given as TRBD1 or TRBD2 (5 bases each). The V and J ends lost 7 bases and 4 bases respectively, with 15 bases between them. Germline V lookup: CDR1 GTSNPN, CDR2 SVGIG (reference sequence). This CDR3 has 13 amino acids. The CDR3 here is CASGRTRPDTQYF. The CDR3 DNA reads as TGTGCCTCGGGACGGACGCGCCCAGATACGCAGTATTTT.

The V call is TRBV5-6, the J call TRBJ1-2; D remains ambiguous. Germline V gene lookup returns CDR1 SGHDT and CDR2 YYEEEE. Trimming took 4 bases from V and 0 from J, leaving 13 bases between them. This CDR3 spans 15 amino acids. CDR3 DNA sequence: TGTGCCAGCAGCACTCGGACGAGAGCTAACTATGGCTACACCTTC. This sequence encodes CASSTRTRANYGYTF.

The CDR3 DNA reads TGTGCCAGCAGTGAAGGGACAGGGTGGATCACAGATACGCAGTATTTT. It encodes CASSEGTGWITDTQYF. The chain recombines TRBV6-1 with TRBJ2-3, with 8 bases identical to TRBD1. Germline assignment: CDR1 MNHNS and CDR2 SASEGT. J was trimmed by 2 bases and V by 1 base; bases with no gene match: 5. CDR3 length: 16 amino acids.

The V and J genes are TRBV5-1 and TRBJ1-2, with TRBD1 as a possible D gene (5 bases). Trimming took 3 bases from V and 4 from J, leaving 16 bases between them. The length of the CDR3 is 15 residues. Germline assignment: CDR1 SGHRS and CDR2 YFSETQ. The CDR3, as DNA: TGCGCCAGCAGCTCGGCTAGTGGGGACCTCTATGGCTACACCTTC. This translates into CASSSASGDLYGYTF.

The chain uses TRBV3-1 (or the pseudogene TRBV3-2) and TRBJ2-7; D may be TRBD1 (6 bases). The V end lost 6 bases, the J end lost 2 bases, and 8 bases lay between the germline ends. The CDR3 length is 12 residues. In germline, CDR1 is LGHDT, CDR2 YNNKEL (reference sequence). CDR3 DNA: TGTGCCAGCAGGGACAGCACCTACGAGCAGTACTTC. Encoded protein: CASRDSTYEQYF.

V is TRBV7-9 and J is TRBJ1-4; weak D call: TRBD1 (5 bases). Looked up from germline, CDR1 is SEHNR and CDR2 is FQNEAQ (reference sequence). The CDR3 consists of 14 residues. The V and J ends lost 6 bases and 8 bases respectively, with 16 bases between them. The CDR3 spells CASSRWQGDEKLFF. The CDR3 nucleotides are TGTGCCAGCAGTCGCTGGCAGGGCGACGAAAAACTGTTTTTT.

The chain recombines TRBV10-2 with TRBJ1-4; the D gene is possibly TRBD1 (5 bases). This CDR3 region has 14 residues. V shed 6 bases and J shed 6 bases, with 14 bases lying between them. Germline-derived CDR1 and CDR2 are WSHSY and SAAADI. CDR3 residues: CASRTGPVDEKLFF. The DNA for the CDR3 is TGCGCCAGCAGAACAGGTCCCGTAGATGAAAAACTGTTTTTT.

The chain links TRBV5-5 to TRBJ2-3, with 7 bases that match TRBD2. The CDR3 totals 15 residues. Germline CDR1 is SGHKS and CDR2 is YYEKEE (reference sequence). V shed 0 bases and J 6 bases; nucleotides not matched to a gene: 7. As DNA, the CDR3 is TGTGCCAGCAGCTTGGAAGGCCTAGCGGCCGATACGCAGTATTTT. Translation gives CASSLEGLAADTQYF.

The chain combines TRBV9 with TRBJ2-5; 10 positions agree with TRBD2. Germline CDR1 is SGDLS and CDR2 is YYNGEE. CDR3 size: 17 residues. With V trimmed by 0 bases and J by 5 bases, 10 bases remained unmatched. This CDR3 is CASSVDNSGGLRETQYF. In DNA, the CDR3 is TGTGCCAGCAGCGTAGATAATAGCGGGGGGCTCCGTGAGACCCAGTACTTC.

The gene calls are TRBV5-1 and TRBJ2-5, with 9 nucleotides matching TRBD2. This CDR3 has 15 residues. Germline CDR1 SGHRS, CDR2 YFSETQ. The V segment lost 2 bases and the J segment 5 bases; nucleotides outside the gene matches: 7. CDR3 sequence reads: CASSFVAGGPETQYF. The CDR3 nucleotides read TGCGCCAGCAGCTTCGTCGCGGGGGGGCCGGAGACCCAGTACTTC.

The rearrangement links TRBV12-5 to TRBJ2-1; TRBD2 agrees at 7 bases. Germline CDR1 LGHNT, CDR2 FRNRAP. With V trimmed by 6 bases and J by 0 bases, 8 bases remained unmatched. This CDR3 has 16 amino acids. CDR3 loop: CASGLPGGSSYNEQFF. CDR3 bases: TGTGCTAGTGGCCTGCCCGGGGGGAGCTCCTACAATGAGCAGTTCTTC.

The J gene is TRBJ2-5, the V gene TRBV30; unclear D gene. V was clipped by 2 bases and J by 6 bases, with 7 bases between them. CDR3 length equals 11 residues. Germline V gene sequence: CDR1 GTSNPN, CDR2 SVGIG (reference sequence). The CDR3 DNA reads TGTGCCTGGAGTTTAGGGAAGACCCAGTACTTC. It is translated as CAWSLGKTQYF.

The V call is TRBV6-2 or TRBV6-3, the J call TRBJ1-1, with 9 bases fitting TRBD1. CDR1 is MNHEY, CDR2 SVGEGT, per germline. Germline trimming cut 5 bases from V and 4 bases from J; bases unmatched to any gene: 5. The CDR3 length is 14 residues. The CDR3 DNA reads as TGTGCCAGCAGTCCCTGGACAGGGGCCACTGAAGCTTTCTTT. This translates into CASSPWTGATEAFF.

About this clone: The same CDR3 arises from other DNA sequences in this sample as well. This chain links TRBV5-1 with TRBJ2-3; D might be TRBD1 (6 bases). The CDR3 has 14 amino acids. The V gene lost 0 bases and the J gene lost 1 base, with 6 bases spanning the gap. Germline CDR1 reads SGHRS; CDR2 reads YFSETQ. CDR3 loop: CASSLEGGTDTQYF. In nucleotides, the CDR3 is TGCGCCAGCAGCTTGGAGGGGGGCACAGATACGCAGTATTTT.

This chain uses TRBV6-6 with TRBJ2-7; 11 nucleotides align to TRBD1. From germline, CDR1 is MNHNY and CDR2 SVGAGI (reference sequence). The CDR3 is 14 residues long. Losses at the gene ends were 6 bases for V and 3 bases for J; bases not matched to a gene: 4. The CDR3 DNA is TGTGCCAGCAGGGCCGGGACAGGGGGCTACGAGCAGTACTTC. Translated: CASRAGTGGYEQYF.

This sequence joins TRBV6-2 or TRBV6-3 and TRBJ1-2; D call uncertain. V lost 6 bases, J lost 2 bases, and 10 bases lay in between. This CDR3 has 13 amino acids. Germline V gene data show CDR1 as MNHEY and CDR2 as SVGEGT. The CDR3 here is CASSESGNYGYTF. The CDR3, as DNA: TGTGCCAGCAGCGAAAGCGGGAACTATGGCTACACCTTC.

The CDR3 loop is CASSFYSGANVLTF. The CDR3 nucleotides read TGCGCCAGCAGCTTTTACTCTGGGGCCAACGTCCTGACTTTC. The genes are TRBV5-1 and TRBJ2-6; D call uncertain. The germline V gene encodes CDR1 SGHRS and CDR2 YFSETQ. V lost 2 bases and J lost 0, with 3 bases in between. This CDR3 region has 14 residues.

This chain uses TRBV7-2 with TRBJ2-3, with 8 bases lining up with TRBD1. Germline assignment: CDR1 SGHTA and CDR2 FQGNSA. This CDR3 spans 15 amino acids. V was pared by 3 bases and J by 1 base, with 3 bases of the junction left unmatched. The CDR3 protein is CASSFRQGRTDTQYF. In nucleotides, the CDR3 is TGTGCCAGCAGCTTTCGACAGGGGCGCACAGATACGCAGTATTTT.

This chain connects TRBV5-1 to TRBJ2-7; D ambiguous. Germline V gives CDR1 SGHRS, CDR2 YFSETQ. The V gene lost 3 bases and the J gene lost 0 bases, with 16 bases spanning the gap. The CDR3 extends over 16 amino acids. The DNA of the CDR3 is TGCGCCAGCAGCTCAAACCCTAGTAAAAGCTCCTACGAGCAGTACTTC. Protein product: CASSSNPSKSSYEQYF. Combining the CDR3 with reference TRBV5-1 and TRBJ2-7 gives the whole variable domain KAGVTQTPRYLIKTRGQQVTLSCSPISGHRSVSWYQQTPGQGLQFLFEYFSETQRNKGNFPGRFSGRQFSNSRSEMNVSTLELGDSALYLCASSSNPSKSSYEQYFGPGTRLTVT.

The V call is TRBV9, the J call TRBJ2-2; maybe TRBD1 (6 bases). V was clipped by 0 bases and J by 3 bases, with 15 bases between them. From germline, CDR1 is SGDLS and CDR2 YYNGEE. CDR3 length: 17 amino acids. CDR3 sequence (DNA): TGTGCCAGCAGCGTAGGGGCAGCCAGGGGTTACACCGGGGAGCTGTTTTTT. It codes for CASSVGAARGYTGELFF.

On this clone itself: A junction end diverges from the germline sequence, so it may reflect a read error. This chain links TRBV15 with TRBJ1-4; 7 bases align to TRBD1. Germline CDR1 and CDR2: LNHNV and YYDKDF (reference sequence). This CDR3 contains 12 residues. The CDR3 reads CATSRDYDRDIF. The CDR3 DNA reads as TGTGCCACCAGCAGAGATTATGACAGGGACATTTTT.

The CDR3 nucleotides read TGTGCCAGCAGCTTTAGACAGGGGATGGGCAATGAGCAGTTCTTC. Protein sequence: CASSFRQGMGNEQFF. This sequence joins TRBV11-3 and TRBJ2-1; TRBD1 matches at 8 bases. Trimming at V came to 3 bases and at J to 6 bases, leaving 7 bases not matched to a gene. This CDR3 is 15 amino acids long. CDR1 and CDR2 (germline): SGHNT, YENEEA.

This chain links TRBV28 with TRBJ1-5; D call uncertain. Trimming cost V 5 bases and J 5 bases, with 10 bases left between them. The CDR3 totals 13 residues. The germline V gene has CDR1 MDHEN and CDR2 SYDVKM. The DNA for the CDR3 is TGTGCCAGCAGTCCCCCCGGGGATCAGCCCCAGCATTTT. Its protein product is CASSPPGDQPQHF.

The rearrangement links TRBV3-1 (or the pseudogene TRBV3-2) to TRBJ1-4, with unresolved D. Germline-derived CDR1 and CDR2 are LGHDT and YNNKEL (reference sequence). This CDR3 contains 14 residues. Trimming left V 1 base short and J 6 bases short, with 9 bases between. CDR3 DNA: TGTGCCAGCAGCCAAGGGGGTGGGGATGAAAAACTGTTTTTT. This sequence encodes CASSQGGGDEKLFF.

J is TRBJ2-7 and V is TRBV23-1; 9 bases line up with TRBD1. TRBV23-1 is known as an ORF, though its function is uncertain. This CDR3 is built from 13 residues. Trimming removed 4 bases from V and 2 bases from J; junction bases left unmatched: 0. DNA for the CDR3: TGCGCCAGCAGTCGGGACAGGGCCTACGAGCAGTACTTC. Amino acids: CASSRDRAYEQYF.

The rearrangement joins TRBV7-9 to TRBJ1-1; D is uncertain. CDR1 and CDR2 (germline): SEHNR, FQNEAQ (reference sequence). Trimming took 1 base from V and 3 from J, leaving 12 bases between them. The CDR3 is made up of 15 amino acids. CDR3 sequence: CASSLGPTGDTEAFF. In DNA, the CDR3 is TGTGCCAGCAGCTTAGGTCCGACCGGCGACACTGAAGCTTTCTTT.